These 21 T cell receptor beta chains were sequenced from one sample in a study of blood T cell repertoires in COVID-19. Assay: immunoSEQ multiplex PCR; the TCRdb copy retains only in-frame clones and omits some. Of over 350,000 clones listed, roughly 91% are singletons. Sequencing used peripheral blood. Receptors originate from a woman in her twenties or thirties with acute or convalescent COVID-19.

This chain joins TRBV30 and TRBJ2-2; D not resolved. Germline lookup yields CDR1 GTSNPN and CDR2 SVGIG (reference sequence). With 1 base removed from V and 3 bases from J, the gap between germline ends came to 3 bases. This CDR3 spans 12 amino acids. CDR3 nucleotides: TGTGCCTGGAGTGGGCACACCGGGGAGCTGTTTTTT. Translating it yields CAWSGHTGELFF.

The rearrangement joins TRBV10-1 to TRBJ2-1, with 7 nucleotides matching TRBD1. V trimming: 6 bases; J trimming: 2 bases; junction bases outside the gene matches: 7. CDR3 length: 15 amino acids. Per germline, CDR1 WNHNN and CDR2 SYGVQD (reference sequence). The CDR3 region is CASSQNRGPYNEQFF. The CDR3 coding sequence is TGCGCCAGCAGCCAGAACAGGGGTCCCTACAATGAGCAGTTCTTC.

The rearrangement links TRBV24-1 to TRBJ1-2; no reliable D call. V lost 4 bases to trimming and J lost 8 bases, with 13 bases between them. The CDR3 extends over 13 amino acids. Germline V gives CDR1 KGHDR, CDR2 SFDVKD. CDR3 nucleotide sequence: TGTGCCACCAGTGACTTCGAAGGGAGGGGCTACACCTTC. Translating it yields CATSDFEGRGYTF.

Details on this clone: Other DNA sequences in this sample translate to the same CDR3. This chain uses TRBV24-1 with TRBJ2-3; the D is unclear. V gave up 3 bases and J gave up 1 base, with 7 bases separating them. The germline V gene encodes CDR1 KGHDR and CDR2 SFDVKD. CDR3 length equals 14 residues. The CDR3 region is CATSDPTGTDTQYF. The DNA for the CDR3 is TGTGCCACCAGTGATCCCACAGGCACAGATACGCAGTATTTT.

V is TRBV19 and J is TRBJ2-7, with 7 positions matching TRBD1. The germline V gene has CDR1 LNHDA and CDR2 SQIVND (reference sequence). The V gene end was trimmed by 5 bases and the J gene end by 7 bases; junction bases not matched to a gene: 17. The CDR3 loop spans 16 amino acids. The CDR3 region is CASSSRTGPNWGEQYF. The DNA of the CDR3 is TGTGCCAGTAGTTCACGGACAGGCCCAAACTGGGGGGAGCAGTACTTC.

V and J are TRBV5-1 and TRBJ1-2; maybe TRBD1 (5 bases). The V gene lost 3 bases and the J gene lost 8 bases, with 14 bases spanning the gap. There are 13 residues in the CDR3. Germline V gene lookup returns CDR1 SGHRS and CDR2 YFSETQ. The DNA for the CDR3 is TGCGCCAGCAGCTGGGGACTCACAGACGGCTACACCTTC. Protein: CASSWGLTDGYTF. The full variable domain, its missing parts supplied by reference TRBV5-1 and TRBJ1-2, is KAGVTQTPRYLIKTRGQQVTLSCSPISGHRSVSWYQQTPGQGLQFLFEYFSETQRNKGNFPGRFSGRQFSNSRSEMNVSTLELGDSALYLCASSWGLTDGYTFGSGTRLTVV.

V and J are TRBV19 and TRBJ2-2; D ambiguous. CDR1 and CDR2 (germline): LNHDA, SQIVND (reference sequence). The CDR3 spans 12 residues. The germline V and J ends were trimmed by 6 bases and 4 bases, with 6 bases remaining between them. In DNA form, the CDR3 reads TGTGCCAGTAGGCGAGGCACCGGGGAGCTGTTTTTT. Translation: CASRRGTGELFF.

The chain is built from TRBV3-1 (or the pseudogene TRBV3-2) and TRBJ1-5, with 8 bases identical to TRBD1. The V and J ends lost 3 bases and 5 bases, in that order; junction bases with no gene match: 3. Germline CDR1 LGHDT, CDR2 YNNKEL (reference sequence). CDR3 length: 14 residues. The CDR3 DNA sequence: TGTGCCAGCAGCCATCAGGGGGCTCATCAGCCCCAGCATTTT. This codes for CASSHQGAHQPQHF.

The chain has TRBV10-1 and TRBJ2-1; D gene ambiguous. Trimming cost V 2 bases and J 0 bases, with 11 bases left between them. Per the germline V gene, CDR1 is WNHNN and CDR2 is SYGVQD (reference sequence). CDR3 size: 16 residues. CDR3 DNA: TGCGCCAGCAGTGAGCTGCGGATCAGCTCCTACAATGAGCAGTTCTTC. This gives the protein CASSELRISSYNEQFF.

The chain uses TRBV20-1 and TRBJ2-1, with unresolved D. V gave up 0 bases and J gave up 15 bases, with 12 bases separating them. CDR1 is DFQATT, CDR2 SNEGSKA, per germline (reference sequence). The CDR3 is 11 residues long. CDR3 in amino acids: CSARDLENWFF. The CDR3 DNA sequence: TGCAGTGCTAGAGATTTGGAGAACTGGTTCTTC.

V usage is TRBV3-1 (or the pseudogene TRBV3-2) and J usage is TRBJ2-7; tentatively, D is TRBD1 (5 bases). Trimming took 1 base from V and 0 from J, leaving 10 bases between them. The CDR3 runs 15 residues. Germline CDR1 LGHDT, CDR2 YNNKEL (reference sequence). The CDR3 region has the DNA TGTGCCAGCAGCCAAGGACAGATCAGCTCCTACGAGCAGTACTTC. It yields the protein CASSQGQISSYEQYF.

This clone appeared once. Written as DNA, the CDR3 is TGTGCCAGCAGTAGAACTCGTATCAATGAGCAGTTCTTC. Encoded protein: CASSRTRINEQFF. This chain uses TRBV28 with TRBJ2-1; D not certain. The germline V gene encodes CDR1 MDHEN and CDR2 SYDVKM. The germline V and J ends were trimmed by 5 bases and 6 bases, with 11 bases remaining between them. CDR3 length: 13 amino acids.

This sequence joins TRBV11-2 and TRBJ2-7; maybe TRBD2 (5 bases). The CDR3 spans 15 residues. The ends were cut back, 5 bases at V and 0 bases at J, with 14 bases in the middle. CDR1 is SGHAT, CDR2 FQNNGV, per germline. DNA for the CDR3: TGTGCCAGCAGCCTGCGGACCGGGGTCTCCTACGAGCAGTACTTC. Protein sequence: CASSLRTGVSYEQYF.

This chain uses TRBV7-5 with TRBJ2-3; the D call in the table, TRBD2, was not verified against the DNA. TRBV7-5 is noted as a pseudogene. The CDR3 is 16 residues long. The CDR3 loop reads CVRSLHASGGPDTQYF. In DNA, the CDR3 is TGTGTCAGAAGCTTACACGCTAGCGGGGGCCCAGATACGCAGTATTTT.

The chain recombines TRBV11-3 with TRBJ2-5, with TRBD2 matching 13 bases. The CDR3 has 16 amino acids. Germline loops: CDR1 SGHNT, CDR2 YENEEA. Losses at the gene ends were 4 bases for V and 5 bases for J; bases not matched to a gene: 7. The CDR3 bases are TGTGCCAGCAGCTGGGGACTAGCGGGGTCAGAGGAGACCCAGTACTTC. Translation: CASSWGLAGSEETQYF.

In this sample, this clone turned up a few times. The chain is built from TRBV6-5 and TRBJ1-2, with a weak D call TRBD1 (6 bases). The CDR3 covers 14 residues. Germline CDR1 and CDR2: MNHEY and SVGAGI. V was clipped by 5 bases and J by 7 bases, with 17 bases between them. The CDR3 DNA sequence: TGTGCCAGCAGTCCTATAAACAGGGATTTTGGCTACACCTTC. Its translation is CASSPINRDFGYTF.

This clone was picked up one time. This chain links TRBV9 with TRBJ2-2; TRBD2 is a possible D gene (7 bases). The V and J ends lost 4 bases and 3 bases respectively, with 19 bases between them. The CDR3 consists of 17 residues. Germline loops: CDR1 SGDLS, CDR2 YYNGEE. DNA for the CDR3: TGTGCCAGCAGCTCCCAACGGGGGGCCGCGGACACCGGGGAGCTGTTTTTT. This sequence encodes CASSSQRGAADTGELFF.

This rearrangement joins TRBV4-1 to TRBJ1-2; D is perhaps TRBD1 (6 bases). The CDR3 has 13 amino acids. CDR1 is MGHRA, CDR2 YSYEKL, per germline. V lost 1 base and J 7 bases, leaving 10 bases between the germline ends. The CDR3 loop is CASSQVGGGGYTF. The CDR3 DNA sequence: TGCGCCAGCAGCCAAGTTGGGGGCGGTGGCTACACCTTC.

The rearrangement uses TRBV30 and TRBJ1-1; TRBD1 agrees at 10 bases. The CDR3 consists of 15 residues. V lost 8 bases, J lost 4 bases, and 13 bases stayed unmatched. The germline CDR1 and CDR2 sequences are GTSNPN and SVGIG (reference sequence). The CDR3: CARYRDRGMSTEAFF. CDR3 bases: TGTGCCAGGTACCGGGACAGGGGTATGAGCACTGAAGCTTTCTTT.

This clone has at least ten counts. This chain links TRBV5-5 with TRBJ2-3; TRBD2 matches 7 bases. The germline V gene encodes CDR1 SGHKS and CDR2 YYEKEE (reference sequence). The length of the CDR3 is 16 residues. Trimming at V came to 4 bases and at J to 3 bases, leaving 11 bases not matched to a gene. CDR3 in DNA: TGTGCCAGCAGCGGGAACGTAGCGGGTTCGACAGATACGCAGTATTTT. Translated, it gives CASSGNVAGSTDTQYF.

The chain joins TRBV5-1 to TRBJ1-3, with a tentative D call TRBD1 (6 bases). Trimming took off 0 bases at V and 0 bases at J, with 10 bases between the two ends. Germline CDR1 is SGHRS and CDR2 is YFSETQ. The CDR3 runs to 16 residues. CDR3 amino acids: CASSLEGHPSGNTIYF. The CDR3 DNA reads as TGCGCCAGCAGCTTGGAGGGACACCCCTCTGGAAACACCATATATTTT.